This T cell receptor beta chain originates from a study of shared clonotypes between healthy human individuals. Every unsorted PBMC PCR replicate was loaded with about 300 ng DNA, about 30,000 T cell genomes. Clones were sequenced by immunoSEQ multiplex PCR, and TCRdb holds only the in-frame ones, with some missing. The sample has 450,000 or so clones; over 60% are singletons. CDR1 is KGHSY and CDR2 is FQNENV in the germline V gene. Trimming took 5 bases from V and 6 from J, leaving 14 bases between them. The CDR3 loop spans 13 amino acids. Sequencing used PBMCs. The receptor was derived from a woman in her thirties or forties in good health. Some clones in this sample may be carry-over from other donors' samples. The chain links TRBV16 to TRBJ2-7, with D perhaps TRBD1 (5 bases). The DNA of the CDR3 is TGTGCCAGCAGCGGGCAGGGTTGGATCGAGCAGTACTTC. It encodes CASSGQGWIEQYF.